The 5 T cell receptor beta chains below were found in one sample sequenced in a study of cytomegalovirus exposure and HLA in healthy donors. Amplification used 60 Vbeta primers and 13 Jbeta primers. Sequencing was performed with immunoSEQ multiplex PCR; in TCRdb, only in-frame clones are kept and a portion is missing. This table holds 250,000 to 350,000 clones, roughly 90% found once. Sequenced input: PBMCs. The receptors originated from a man aged 35-49 years in good health and CMV-seropositive.

Notes on this clone: The germline gene is not matched at one end of the junction; a read error may be the cause. This rearrangement joins TRBV7-9 to TRBJ2-6, with a weak D call TRBD2 (5 bases). The germline CDR1 and CDR2 sequences are SEHNR and FQNEAQ (reference sequence). CDR3 length equals 14 residues. CDR3 in DNA: TGTTCCAGCAGTTGGGGAGCTGGGGCCAACGTCCTGACTTTC. Translated: CSSSWGAGANVLTF.

This clone was seen once. The chain has TRBV27 and TRBJ2-7, with 7 bases aligning to TRBD2. The CDR3 consists of 14 residues. The germline CDR1 and CDR2 sequences are MNHEY and SMNVEV (reference sequence). The V and J ends lost 2 bases and 6 bases, in that order; junction bases with no gene match: 7. CDR3 nucleotides: TGTGCCAGCAGTTTACACGGGACTACCTCCGAGCAGTACTTC. Translated, it gives CASSLHGTTSEQYF.

The rearrangement joins TRBV4-2 to TRBJ1-1, with D uncertain. The germline V gene has CDR1 LGHNA and CDR2 YNFKEQ. Trimming pared 0 bases from V and 5 bases from J, leaving 10 bases between. This CDR3 region has 14 residues. The CDR3, as DNA: TGTGCCAGCAGCCAAGATGCGTTTTCGACTGAAGCTTTCTTT. Translated, it gives CASSQDAFSTEAFF.

The rearrangement links TRBV5-1 to TRBJ2-7; 8 nucleotides agree with TRBD1. The CDR3 extends over 14 amino acids. Germline V gene data show CDR1 as SGHRS and CDR2 as YFSETQ. The trim removed 0 bases at V and 7 bases at J, leaving 6 bases unmatched. The CDR3 loop is CASSLGQGWGEQYF. The CDR3 nucleotides read TGCGCCAGCAGCTTGGGACAGGGGTGGGGGGAGCAGTACTTC.

Turning to this clone: This sample also contains other DNA sequences that code for the same CDR3. The chain combines TRBV7-9 with TRBJ2-5; 7 bases align to TRBD2. This CDR3 is built from 14 residues. Germline V lookup: CDR1 SEHNR, CDR2 FQNEAQ (reference sequence). After removal of 5 bases from V and 2 bases from J, the junction contained 5 bases not matched to a gene. The CDR3 reads CASSTTGGQETQYF. The CDR3 bases are TGTGCCAGCAGCACCACGGGAGGTCAAGAGACCCAGTACTTC.